The 3 T cell receptor beta chains listed next were all sequenced from one sample in a study of T cells of healthy individuals. TCRdb analysed the 5' RACE reads with MiXCR anew, one entry per CDR3 protein. The sample includes about 53,000 distinct CDR3 sequences, about 14% of them seen just once. The receptors come from a human donor in good health.

This clonotype has ten or more counts. The chain joins TRBV2 to TRBJ2-1; the D call may be TRBD1 or TRBD2 (7 bases each). Trimming left V 6 bases short and J 9 bases short, with 15 bases between. CDR3 length equals 13 residues. Germline V gives CDR1 SNHLY, CDR2 FYNNEI. The CDR3, as DNA: TGTGCCAGCAGCCTCAGGGGGGGGGGTGAGCAGTTCTTC. Translation gives CASSLRGGGEQFF.

This clonotype was detected a few times. The V call is TRBV5-1, the J call TRBJ2-7; D remains unclear. This CDR3 is built from 14 residues. Germline V gene sequence: CDR1 SGHRS, CDR2 YFSETQ. V lost 0 bases, J lost 7 bases, and 14 bases lay in between. CDR3 residues: CASSLGTANKEQYF. As DNA, the CDR3 is TGCGCCAGCAGCTTGGGGACGGCCAACAAGGAGCAGTACTTC.

This clonotype was observed many times. CDR3: CASSMDVGDEQFF. The CDR3 DNA follows: TGTGCCAGCAGCATGGACGTCGGGGATGAGCAGTTCTTC. The chain links TRBV7-9 to TRBJ2-1; tentatively, D is TRBD2 (5 bases). In germline, CDR1 is SEHNR, CDR2 FQNEAQ (reference sequence). With 5 bases removed from V and 8 bases from J, the gap between germline ends came to 13 bases. CDR3 size: 13 residues.